This TCR beta chain comes out of a study of T-cell memory formation after mild COVID-19. Study information: TCR clusters were mostly donor specific.

After removal of 7 bases from V and 0 bases from J, the junction contained 6 bases not matched to a gene. This CDR3 contains 15 residues. Germline V lookup: CDR1 MNHEY, CDR2 SMNVEV (reference sequence). This clonotype has at least ten counts. Its cognate antigen is unknown. TCRalpha and TCRbeta libraries used 5'RACE with constant-segment primers and UMIs. TCRdb reprocessed the 5' RACE reads with MiXCR, giving one entry per CDR3 protein. The table has 180,000 or so distinct CDR3 sequences, more than 9% seen once. Study-wide results and caveats: From day 15 to 85, contracting clones were balanced between CD4 and CD8, whereas later expanders leaned toward CD4+. Shrinking CD4+ clones were chiefly CM and EM; CD8+ ones were chiefly EMRA.

The source is a man aged 18 to 30 who had mild COVID-19 (a few samples of this study predate the infection). Cell type and time point are not known. Sample: PBMCs or a T cell subset sorted from them (not recorded which). The rearrangement links TRBV27 to TRBJ2-3, with TRBD2 matching over 8 bases. CDR3 DNA sequence: TGTGCCAGCAAACACGGGGGGGTAAGCACAGATACGCAGTATTTT. It translates to CASKHGGVSTDTQYF.